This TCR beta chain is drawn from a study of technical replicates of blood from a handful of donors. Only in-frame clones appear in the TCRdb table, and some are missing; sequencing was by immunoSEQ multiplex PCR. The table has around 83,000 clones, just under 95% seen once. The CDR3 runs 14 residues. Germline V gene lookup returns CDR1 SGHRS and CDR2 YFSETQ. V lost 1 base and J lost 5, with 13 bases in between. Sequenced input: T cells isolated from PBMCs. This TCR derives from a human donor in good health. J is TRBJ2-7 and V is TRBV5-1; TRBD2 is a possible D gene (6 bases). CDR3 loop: CASSLFPGRNEQYF. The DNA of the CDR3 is TGCGCCAGCAGCTTGTTCCCAGGGAGGAACGAGCAGTACTTC.